This T cell receptor (beta chain) comes out of a study of OX40 agonist ivuxolimab in advanced cancers. Overall study: Patients were treated with ivuxolimab, an agonistic anti-OX40 (CD134) antibody. Study observations and caveats: Average numbers of expanded clones were greater in CD8+ T cells than in CD4+. At doses 0.1 to 3.0 mg/kg, CD4+ and CD8+ clones expanded.

The length of the CDR3 is 16 residues. From germline, CDR1 is SGDLS and CDR2 YYNGEE. J lost 3 bases, V lost 0 bases, and 6 bases had no gene match. TCRdb's copy holds only in-frame clones and misses some; the assay was immunoSEQ multiplex PCR. The sample includes over 80,000 clones, about 86% of them seen just once. Comments on this clone: No antigen is known for it.

Sequenced material: CD4+ or CD8+ T cells sorted from blood, taken in a trial of the OX40 agonist ivuxolimab. The sequence came from an adult with an advanced solid tumor such as melanoma, head and neck, liver or kidney cancer. The rearrangement links TRBV9 to TRBJ2-3, with TRBD2 matching 8 bases. In DNA form, the CDR3 reads TGTGCCAGCAGCGTAGTAGGTCGGGGGGGAACAGATACGCAGTATTTT. It yields the protein CASSVVGRGGTDTQYF.